Given below is one T cell receptor beta chain in context. Per the original methods: Using reference gene primer amplification, nucleated cell counts were estimated. Generated by immunoSEQ multiplex PCR, the TCRdb table keeps only in-frame clones and is missing some. The V and J calls and clone size were taken over from that table, and D and trimming were inferred from the DNA. The repertoire has around 98,000 clones, roughly 80% of them found once; the top ten carry around 16%. The V end was cut by 1 base, the J end by 8 bases, with 14 bases between. CDR3 length: 15 residues. Looked up from germline, CDR1 is SGHAT and CDR2 is FQNNGV. This record comes from a study of blood T cell repertoires in COVID-19. Across the whole study: Italy, Spain and the United States were the sources of the convalescent and acute COVID-19 samples. PBMCs, B-cell-depleted T cells, or T cells were the source of the cDNA or gDNA that made up the material.

The TCR sequence derives from a woman aged 55-70 years with acute or convalescent COVID-19. The chain employs TRBV11-2 and TRBJ1-4, with D possibly TRBD1 on 5 matching bases. The sequenced material came from peripheral blood. The CDR3 DNA reads TGTGCCAGCAGCTTAGGCGGGACCCGAGAGGAAAAACTGTTTTTT. Protein product: CASSLGGTREEKLFF.